This TCR beta chain was captured by sequencing in a study of a mutant IDH1 vaccine in newly diagnosed glioma. The wider study: Vaccination was launched 4-6 weeks after radiotherapy alone, or with temozolomide cycles. Findings and limits, study-wide: Among all patients, vaccine-induced immune responses occurred in about 93%.

Stated time point: week 5, during vaccination. It was 300 ug of mutant IDH1 20-mer peptide that made up each vaccine dose, given with topical imiquimod. The donors' diagnosis was new WHO grade 3 or 4 astrocytoma that was IDH1-mutant and ATRX-lost. Some clones are missing from TCRdb's copy, which holds only in-frame ones; the method was immunoSEQ multiplex PCR. There are about 53,000 clones in the sample; 70% to 85% occur only once, and approximately 3% lies in the top ten. This CDR3 has 15 amino acids. The germline V and J ends were trimmed by 7 bases and 0 bases, with 16 bases remaining between them. The V gene's germline CDR1 is SNHLY and CDR2 FYNNEI. Comment on this clone: As yet, its antigen is unknown.

The TCR sequence derives from a woman in her late teens or twenties with glioma. Some clones in this sample may be carry-over from other donors' samples. The sample in question was PBMCs, obtained from a glioma patient whose treatment included an IDH1 peptide vaccine. The chain links TRBV2 to TRBJ2-7; D call uncertain. CDR3 sequence: CASIPGHPSSYEQYF. The CDR3 nucleotides read TGTGCCAGCATACCCGGTCATCCGAGCTCCTACGAGCAGTACTTC.